These T cell receptor beta chains were read from a single sample in a study of blood T cell repertoires in COVID-19. Sequenced by immunoSEQ multiplex PCR; TCRdb stores in-frame clones only, minus some. The table lists 250,000 or so clones, roughly 82% of them singletons. Sequenced: peripheral blood. The receptors were sampled from a man older than 75 with acute or convalescent COVID-19. The CDR3 runs from the conserved cysteine through the conserved F or W. Fields, in order: CDR3 DNA, CDR3 protein, V gene, J gene, D gene, clone size. D genes are given only for firm matches. A clone size is listed for some rows: how often the clone was seen (once, few, many), or a class if it is expanded.

DNA: TGTGCCAGCAGCTTAAGGCACTCCGAGGACTACGAGCAGTACTTC; CDR3: CASSLRHSEDYEQYF; V: TRBV7-2; J: TRBJ2-7; D: -; size: once
DNA: TGTGCCAGCAGCGTGAAAGGGGGTGGCTACACCTTC; CDR3: CASSVKGGGYTF; V: TRBV9; J: TRBJ1-2; D: -; size: -
DNA: TGTGCCAGCAGTCCAACGGGACAGGGATCACGCAATGAGCAGTTCTTC; CDR3: CASSPTGQGSRNEQFF; V: TRBV6-2/TRBV6-3; J: TRBJ2-1; D: TRBD1; size: -
DNA: TGTGCCAGCAGTAACCCGACAGGGTGGTCTTTCTTT; CDR3: CASSNPTGWSFF; V: TRBV6-2/TRBV6-3; J: TRBJ1-1; D: TRBD1; size: -
DNA: TGTGCCAGTAGTACCCCCGAGCATAGCGGGGCCCGGGGAGATACGCAGTATTTT; CDR3: CASSTPEHSGARGDTQYF; V: TRBV19; J: TRBJ2-3; D: TRBD2; size: -
DNA: TGTGCCAGCAGCCGGGGACAGTACAATGAGCAGTTCTTC; CDR3: CASSRGQYNEQFF; V: TRBV7-2; J: TRBJ2-1; D: TRBD1; size: -
DNA: TGTGCCAGCAGCGCCGGGACAGGGAGATATCAGCCCCAGCATTTT; CDR3: CASSAGTGRYQPQHF; V: TRBV6-2/TRBV6-3; J: TRBJ1-5; D: TRBD1; size: -
DNA: TGTGCCAGTAAGGGACAACGCGTGAACACTGAAGCTTTCTTT; CDR3: CASKGQRVNTEAFF; V: TRBV19; J: TRBJ1-1; D: -; size: once
DNA: TGTGCCAGCAGCCAAGCTGGGTCGGGGGGTGAGGCTTTCTTT; CDR3: CASSQAGSGGEAFF; V: TRBV3-1/TRBV3-2; J: TRBJ1-1; D: -; size: -
DNA: TGTGCCAGCCGGGGGGGAGGAGAGACCCAGTACTTC; CDR3: CASRGGGETQYF; V: TRBV6-5; J: TRBJ2-5; D: TRBD2; size: once
DNA: TGTGCCAGCAGACCCGAGGGGACAGGGCAGCCCCAGCATTTT; CDR3: CASRPEGTGQPQHF; V: TRBV6-5; J: TRBJ1-5; D: TRBD1; size: -
DNA: TGTGCCAGCAGCTTGTACAGGGTCCGGCAAGAGACCCAGTACTTC; CDR3: CASSLYRVRQETQYF; V: TRBV5-4; J: TRBJ2-5; D: -; size: -
DNA: TGTGCCATCAGTGTTGGCCGGGACAACGAGCAGTACTTC; CDR3: CAISVGRDNEQYF; V: TRBV10-3; J: TRBJ2-7; D: -; size: -
DNA: TGTGCCAGCAGTGGGGTAGGGAGCTACAATGAAGCTTTCTTT; CDR3: CASSGVGSYNEAFF; V: TRBV6-6; J: TRBJ1-1; D: -; size: -
DNA: TGTGCCAGCAGCCTTGGGACTAGCGGGAGAGGAGGCACAGATACGCAGTATTTT; CDR3: CASSLGTSGRGGTDTQYF; V: TRBV4-2; J: TRBJ2-3; D: TRBD2; size: -
DNA: TGTGCCAGCAGCCCCCGGGACTACCAAGAGACCCAGTACTTC; CDR3: CASSPRDYQETQYF; V: TRBV5-6; J: TRBJ2-5; D: -; size: -
DNA: TGCGCCAGCAGCCCGACTAGCACCCCAGATACGCAGTATTTT; CDR3: CASSPTSTPDTQYF; V: TRBV5-1; J: TRBJ2-3; D: TRBD2; size: -
DNA: TGTGCCAGTAGTCTTGCGGGAGGAGGTGTAGATACGCAGTATTTT; CDR3: CASSLAGGGVDTQYF; V: TRBV19; J: TRBJ2-3; D: TRBD2; size: -
DNA: TGTGCCAGCAGCCGGACAGGGGCCAATGAGCAGTTCTTC; CDR3: CASSRTGANEQFF; V: TRBV6-5; J: TRBJ2-1; D: TRBD1; size: few
DNA: TGTGCCAGCAGCTTACAGGGAGGGGGGAGGTCAGATACGCAGTATTTT; CDR3: CASSLQGGGRSDTQYF; V: TRBV7-8; J: TRBJ2-3; D: -; size: -
DNA: TGTGCCAGCTCACCAGAACCTCAGGAATGGGAGACCCAGTACTTC; CDR3: CASSPEPQEWETQYF; V: TRBV18; J: TRBJ2-5; D: -; size: -
DNA: TGTGCCAGCAGCCGAGGACAGGGGGCTTTAATTTCATCACCCCTCCACTTT; CDR3: CASSRGQGALISSPLHF; V: TRBV7-8; J: TRBJ1-6; D: TRBD1; size: -
DNA: TGTGCCAGCAGCTTACAGGGGGGCTTGACTGAAGCTTTCTTT; CDR3: CASSLQGGLTEAFF; V: TRBV11-2; J: TRBJ1-1; D: TRBD1; size: -
DNA: TGTGCCAGCAGGGGTTCACCCCTCCACTTT; CDR3: CASRGSPLHF; V: TRBV19; J: TRBJ1-6; D: -; size: -
DNA: TGCGCCAGCAGCTCGATCGGGGGTGCCCCTGGCTACACCTTC; CDR3: CASSSIGGAPGYTF; V: TRBV5-1; J: TRBJ1-2; D: -; size: -
DNA: TGTGCCAGCTCACCACTTAGGGGCCTGACTAGCACCACAGATACGCAGTATTTT; CDR3: CASSPLRGLTSTTDTQYF; V: TRBV18; J: TRBJ2-3; D: TRBD2; size: -
DNA: TGCGCCAGCAGTTGGACAGGGGGCAGCTCCTACGAGCAGTACTTC; CDR3: CASSWTGGSSYEQYF; V: TRBV5-1; J: TRBJ2-7; D: TRBD1; size: few
DNA: TGCAGTGCATCACAGGTCCCGGTAGCTTTCTTT; CDR3: CSASQVPVAFF; V: TRBV20-1; J: TRBJ1-1; D: -; size: -
DNA: TGTGCCAGCAGCTTACTAGCGGGAGCTGTCCTAGGGGGGGAGCTGTTTTTT; CDR3: CASSLLAGAVLGGELFF; V: TRBV11-2; J: TRBJ2-2; D: TRBD2; size: -
DNA: TGTGCCAGCAGCCAGTTAAGAGGGAGGGATAATGAAAAACTGTTTTTT; CDR3: CASSQLRGRDNEKLFF; V: TRBV4-2; J: TRBJ1-4; D: -; size: -
DNA: TGTGCCAGCAGCCCAAAGAACACTGAAGCTTTCTTT; CDR3: CASSPKNTEAFF; V: TRBV28; J: TRBJ1-1; D: -; size: -
DNA: TGCAGCGTTTCACAGGGTAGCTACGAGCAGTACTTC; CDR3: CSVSQGSYEQYF; V: TRBV29-1; J: TRBJ2-7; D: -; size: -
DNA: TGTGCCAGTAGTATCGGGACAGTGAACACTGAAGCTTTCTTT; CDR3: CASSIGTVNTEAFF; V: TRBV19; J: TRBJ1-1; D: TRBD1; size: few